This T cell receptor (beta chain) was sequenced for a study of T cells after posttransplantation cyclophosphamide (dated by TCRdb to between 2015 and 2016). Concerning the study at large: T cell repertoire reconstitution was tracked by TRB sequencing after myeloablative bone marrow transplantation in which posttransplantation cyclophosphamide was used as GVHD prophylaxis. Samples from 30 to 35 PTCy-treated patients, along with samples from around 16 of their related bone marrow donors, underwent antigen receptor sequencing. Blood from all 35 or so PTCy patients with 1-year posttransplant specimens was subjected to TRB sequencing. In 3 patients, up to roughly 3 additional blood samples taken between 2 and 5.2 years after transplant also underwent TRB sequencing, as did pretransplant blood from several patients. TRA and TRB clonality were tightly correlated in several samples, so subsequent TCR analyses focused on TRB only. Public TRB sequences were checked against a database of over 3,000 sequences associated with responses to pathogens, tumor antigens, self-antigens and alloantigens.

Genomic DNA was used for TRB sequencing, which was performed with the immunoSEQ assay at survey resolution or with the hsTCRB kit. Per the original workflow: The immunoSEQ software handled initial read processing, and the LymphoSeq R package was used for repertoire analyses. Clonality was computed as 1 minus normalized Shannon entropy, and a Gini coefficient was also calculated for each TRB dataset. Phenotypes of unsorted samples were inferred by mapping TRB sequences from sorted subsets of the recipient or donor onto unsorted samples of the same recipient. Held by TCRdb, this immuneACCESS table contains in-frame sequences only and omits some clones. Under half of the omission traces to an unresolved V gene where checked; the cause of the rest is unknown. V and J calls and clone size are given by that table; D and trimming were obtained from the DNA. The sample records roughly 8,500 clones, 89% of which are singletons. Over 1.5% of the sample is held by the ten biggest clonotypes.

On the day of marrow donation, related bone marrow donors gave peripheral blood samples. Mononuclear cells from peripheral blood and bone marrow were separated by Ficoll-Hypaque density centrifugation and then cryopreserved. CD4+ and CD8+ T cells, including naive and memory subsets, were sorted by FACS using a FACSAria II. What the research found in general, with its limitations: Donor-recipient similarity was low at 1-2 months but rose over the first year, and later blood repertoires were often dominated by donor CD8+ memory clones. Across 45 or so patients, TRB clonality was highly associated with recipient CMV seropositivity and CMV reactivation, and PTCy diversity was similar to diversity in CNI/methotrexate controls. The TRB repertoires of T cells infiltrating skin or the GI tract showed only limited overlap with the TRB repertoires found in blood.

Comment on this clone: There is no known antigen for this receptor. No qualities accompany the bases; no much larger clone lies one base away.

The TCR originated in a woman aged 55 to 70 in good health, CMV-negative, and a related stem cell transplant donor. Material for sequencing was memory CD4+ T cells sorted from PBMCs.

The CDR3 sequence is CASSFGGRWETQYF. The DNA sequence is as follows: TGTGCCAGCAGTTTCGGCGGGAGGTGGGAGACCCAGTACTTC. The rearrangement joined TRBV28 to TRBJ2-5, and 8 junctional nucleotides match TRBD2. Trimming takes 3 bases off V and 5 bases off J; junction bases not matched to a gene: 5. Inclusive of the bounding cysteine and phenylalanine, the CDR3 is 14 residues long. Here the CDR3 DNA is all that survives: 42 bases in frame from base 1. Looking up the germline V gene yields CDR1 MDHEN and CDR2 SYDVKM. The entire variable domain, with the stretches around the CDR3 drawn from the reference TRBV28 and TRBJ2-5 proteins, is DVKVTQSSRYLVKRTGEKVFLECVQDMDHENMFWYRQDPGLGLRLIYFSYDVKMKEKGDIPEGYSVSREKKERFSLILESASTNQTSMYLCASSFGGRWETQYFGPGTRLLVL.